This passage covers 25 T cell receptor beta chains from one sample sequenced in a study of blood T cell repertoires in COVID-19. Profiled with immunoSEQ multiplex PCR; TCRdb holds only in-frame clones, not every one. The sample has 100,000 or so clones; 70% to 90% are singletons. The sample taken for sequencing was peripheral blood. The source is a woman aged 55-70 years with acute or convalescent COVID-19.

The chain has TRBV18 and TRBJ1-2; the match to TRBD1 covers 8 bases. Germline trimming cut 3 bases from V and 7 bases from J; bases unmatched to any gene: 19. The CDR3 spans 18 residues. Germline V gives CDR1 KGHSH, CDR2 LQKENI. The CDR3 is CASSPTTPPKTGVRGYTF. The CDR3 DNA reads TGTGCCAGCTCACCCACCACACCCCCCAAGACAGGGGTCCGTGGCTACACCTTC. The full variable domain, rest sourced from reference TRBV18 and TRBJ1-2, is NAGVMQNPRHLVRRRGQEARLRCSPMKGHSHVYWYRQLPEEGLKFMVYLQKENIIDESGMPKERFSAEFPKEGPSILRIQQVVRGDSAAYFCASSPTTPPKTGVRGYTFGSGTRLTVV.

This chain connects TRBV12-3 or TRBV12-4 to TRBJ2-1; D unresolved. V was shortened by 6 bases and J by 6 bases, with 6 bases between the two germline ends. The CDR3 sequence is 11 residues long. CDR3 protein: CASSQANEQFF. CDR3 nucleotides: TGTGCCAGCAGCCAAGCCAATGAGCAGTTCTTC.

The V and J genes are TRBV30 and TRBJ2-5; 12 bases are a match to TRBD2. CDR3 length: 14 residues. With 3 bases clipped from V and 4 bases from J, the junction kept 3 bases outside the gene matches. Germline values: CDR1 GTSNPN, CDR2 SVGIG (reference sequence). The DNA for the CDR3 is TGTGCCTGGAGCCTGGGACTAGCGGGAGAGACCCAGTACTTC. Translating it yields CAWSLGLAGETQYF.

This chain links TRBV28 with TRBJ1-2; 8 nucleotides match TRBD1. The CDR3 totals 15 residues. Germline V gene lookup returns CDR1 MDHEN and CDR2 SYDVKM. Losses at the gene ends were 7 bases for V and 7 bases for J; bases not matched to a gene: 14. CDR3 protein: CASTSPGQGEAGYTF. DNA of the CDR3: TGTGCCAGCACCTCACCCGGACAGGGTGAGGCTGGCTACACCTTC.

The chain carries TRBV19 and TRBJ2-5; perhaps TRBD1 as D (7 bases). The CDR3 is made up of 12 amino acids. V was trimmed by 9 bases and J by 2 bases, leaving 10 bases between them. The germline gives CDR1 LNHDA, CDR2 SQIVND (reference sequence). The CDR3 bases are TGTGCCAGCAGGGGGGCGCAAGAGACCCAGTACTTC. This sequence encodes CASRGAQETQYF.

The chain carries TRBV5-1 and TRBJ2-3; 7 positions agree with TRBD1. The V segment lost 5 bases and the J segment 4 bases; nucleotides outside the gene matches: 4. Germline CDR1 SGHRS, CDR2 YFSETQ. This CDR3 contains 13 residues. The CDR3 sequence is CASSFDRADTQYF. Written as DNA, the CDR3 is TGCGCCAGCAGTTTCGACAGGGCAGATACGCAGTATTTT.

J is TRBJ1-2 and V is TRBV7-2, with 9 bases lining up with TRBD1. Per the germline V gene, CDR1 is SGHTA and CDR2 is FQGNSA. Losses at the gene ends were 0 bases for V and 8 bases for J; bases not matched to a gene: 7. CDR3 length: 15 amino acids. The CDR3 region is CASSLAGGQGSGYTF. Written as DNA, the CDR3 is TGTGCCAGCAGCTTAGCGGGGGGACAGGGAAGCGGCTACACCTTC.

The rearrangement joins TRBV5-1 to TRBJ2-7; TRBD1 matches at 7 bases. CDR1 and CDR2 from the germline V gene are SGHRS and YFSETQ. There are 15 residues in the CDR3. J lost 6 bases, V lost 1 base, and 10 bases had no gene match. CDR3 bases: TGCGCCAGCAGCTTGAATTTTCAGGGGGAAGGCGAGCAGTACTTC. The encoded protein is CASSLNFQGEGEQYF.

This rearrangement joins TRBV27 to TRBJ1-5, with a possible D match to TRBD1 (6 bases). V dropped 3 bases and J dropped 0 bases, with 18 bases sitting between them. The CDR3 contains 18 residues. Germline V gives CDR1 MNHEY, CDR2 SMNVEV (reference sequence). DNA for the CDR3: TGTGCCAGCAGTTTTTTCGGGATACAGGGAGCTAGCAATCAGCCCCAGCATTTT. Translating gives CASSFFGIQGASNQPQHF.

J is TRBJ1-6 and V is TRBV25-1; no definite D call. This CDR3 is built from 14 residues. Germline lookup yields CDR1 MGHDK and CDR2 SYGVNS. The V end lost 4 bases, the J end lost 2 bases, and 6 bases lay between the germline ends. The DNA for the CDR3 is TGTGCCAGCAGTGCCGGGGCCTATAATTCACCCCTCCACTTT. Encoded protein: CASSAGAYNSPLHF.

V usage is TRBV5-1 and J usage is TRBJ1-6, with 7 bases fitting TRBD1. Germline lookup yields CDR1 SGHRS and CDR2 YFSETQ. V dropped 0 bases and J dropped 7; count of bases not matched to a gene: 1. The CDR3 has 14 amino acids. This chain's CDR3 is CASSLEGGNSPLHF. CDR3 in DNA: TGCGCCAGCAGCTTGGAAGGGGGCAATTCACCCCTCCACTTT.

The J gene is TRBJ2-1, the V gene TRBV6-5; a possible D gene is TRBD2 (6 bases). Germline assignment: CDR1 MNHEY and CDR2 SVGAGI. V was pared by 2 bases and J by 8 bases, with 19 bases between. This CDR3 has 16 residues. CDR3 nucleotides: TGTGCCAGCAGTTACATCGGGACTCCCGGGGGAGATGAGCAGTTCTTC. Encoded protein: CASSYIGTPGGDEQFF.

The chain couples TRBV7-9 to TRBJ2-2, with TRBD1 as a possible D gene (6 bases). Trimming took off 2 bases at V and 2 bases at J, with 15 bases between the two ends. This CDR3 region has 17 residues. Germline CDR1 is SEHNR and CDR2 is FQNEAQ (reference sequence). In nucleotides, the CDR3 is TGTGCCAGCAGCTTATCAAGGGGGAGAGGAAACACCGGGGAGCTGTTTTTT. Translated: CASSLSRGRGNTGELFF.

Here the CDR3 reads CASVLAGGWDTQYF. CDR3 bases: TGTGCCAGCGTTCTAGCGGGAGGGTGGGATACGCAGTATTTT. The chain joins TRBV2 to TRBJ2-3; 12 bases line up with TRBD2. From germline, CDR1 is SNHLY and CDR2 FYNNEI. This CDR3 spans 14 amino acids. The V segment lost 8 bases and the J segment 6 bases; nucleotides outside the gene matches: 6.

The CDR3 is CASSFSAGANVLTF. The CDR3 nucleotides read TGTGCCAGCAGTTTCTCGGCTGGGGCCAACGTCCTGACTTTC. The chain carries TRBV27 and TRBJ2-6; D unresolved. The ends were cut back, 3 bases at V and 2 bases at J, with 5 bases in the middle. Germline CDR1 reads MNHEY; CDR2 reads SMNVEV (reference sequence). There are 14 residues in the CDR3.

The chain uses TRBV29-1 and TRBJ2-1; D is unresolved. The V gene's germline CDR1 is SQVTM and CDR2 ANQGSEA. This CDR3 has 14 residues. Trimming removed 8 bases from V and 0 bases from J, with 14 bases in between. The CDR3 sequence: CSTLEQSSYNEQFF. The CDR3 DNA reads TGCAGCACCCTAGAGCAAAGCTCCTACAATGAGCAGTTCTTC.

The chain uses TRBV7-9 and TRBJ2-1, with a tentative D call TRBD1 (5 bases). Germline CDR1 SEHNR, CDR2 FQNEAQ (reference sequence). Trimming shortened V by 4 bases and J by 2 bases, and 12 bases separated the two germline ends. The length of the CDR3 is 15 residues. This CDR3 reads CASSSLVGAYNEQFF. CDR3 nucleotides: TGTGCCAGCAGCTCCTTAGTAGGGGCCTACAATGAGCAGTTCTTC.

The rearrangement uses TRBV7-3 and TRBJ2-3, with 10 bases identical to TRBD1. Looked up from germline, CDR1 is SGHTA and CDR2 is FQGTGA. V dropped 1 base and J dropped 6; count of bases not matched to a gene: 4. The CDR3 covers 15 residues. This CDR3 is CASSLRQGAWDTQYF. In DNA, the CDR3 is TGTGCCAGCAGCTTAAGACAGGGGGCATGGGATACGCAGTATTTT.

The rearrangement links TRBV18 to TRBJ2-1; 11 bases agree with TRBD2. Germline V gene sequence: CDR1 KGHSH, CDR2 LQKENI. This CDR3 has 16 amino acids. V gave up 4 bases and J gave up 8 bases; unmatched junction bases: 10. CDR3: CASSRRLAGSGDEQFF. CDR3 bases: TGTGCCAGCTCACGGAGACTAGCGGGATCCGGGGATGAGCAGTTCTTC.

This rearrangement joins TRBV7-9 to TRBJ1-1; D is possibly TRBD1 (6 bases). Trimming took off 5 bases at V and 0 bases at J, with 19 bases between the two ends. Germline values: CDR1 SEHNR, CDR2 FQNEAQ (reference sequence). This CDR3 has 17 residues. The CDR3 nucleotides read TGTGCCAGCAGCCTCAGGCGGGGGGCGAATGTGAACACTGAAGCTTTCTTT. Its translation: CASSLRRGANVNTEAFF. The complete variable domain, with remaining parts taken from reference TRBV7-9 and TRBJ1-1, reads DTGVSQNPRHKITKRGQNVTFRCDPISEHNRLYWYRQTLGQGPEFLTYFQNEAQLEKSRLLSDRFSAERPKGSFSTLEIQRTEQGDSAMYLCASSLRRGANVNTEAFFGQGTRLTVV.

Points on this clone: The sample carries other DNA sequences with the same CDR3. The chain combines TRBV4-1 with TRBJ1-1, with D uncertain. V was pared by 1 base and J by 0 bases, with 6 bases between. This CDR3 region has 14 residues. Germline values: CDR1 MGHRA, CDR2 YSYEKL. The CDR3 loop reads CASSQGPVNTEAFF. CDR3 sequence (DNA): TGCGCCAGCAGCCAAGGTCCCGTGAACACTGAAGCTTTCTTT.

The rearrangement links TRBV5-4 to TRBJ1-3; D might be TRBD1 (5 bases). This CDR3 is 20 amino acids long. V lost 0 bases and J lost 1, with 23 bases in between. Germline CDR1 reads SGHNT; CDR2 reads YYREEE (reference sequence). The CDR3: CASSLVPNRFEADSGNTIYF. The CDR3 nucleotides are TGTGCCAGCAGCTTGGTGCCGAACAGGTTCGAGGCGGATTCTGGAAACACCATATATTTT.

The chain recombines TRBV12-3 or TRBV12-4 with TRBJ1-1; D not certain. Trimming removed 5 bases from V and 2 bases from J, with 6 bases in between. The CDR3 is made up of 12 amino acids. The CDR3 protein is CASSPSNTEAFF. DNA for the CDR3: TGTGCCAGCAGTCCGAGTAACACTGAAGCTTTCTTT.

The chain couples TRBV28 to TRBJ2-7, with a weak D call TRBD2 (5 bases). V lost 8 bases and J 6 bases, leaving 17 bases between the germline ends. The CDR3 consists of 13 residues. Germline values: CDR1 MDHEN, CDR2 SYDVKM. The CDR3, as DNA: TGTGCCAGCCGCCAGGCTAGCATATTCGAGCAGTACTTC. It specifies CASRQASIFEQYF.

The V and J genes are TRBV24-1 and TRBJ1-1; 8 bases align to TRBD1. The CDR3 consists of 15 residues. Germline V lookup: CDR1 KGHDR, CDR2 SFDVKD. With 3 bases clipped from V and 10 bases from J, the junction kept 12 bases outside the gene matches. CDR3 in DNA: TGTGCCACCAGTGATGCCTCAAGAGCAACAGGGGGAGCTTTCTTT. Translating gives CATSDASRATGGAFF.